This TCR beta chain comes out of a study of tumor-infiltrating lymphocytes in primary liver carcinoma. Study information: Spanning 4.2 to 10 cm, the tumors were T1-T3 N0M0. Study-wide results and limits: Only about 7-24% of top clones appeared in all five tumor regions.

From 500 ng of total RNA, TCR beta-specific cDNA was reverse-transcribed using a constant-region primer. Each TCR beta library was derived from three nested multiplex PCR rounds that employed slightly modified ARM-PCR. PCR rounds one and two used TRBV1-TRBV30 forward primers with a C-beta reverse primer for around 11 cycles each. TCRdb fed the multiplex PCR reads into MiXCR, producing one record per CDR3 protein. The sample contains 100,000 to 150,000 distinct CDR3 sequences, 64% of which appear only once. The CDR3 consists of 16 residues. Per germline, CDR1 LGHNA and CDR2 YNFKEQ. With regard to this clonotype: What it binds is unknown. The junction and the germline gene differ at one end; a read error may be behind it.

It was from about 19-30 mg of unsorted bulk tissue that RNA and DNA were co-extracted. Every tumor contributed samples taken at five separate regions. This sequence joins TRBV4-2 and TRBJ2-7, with a weak D call TRBD2 (6 bases). The source is a woman in her fifties or sixties with primary liver carcinoma and hepatitis B virus infection. Sequences were obtained from liver tumor tissue from sampling region 3. Subset here: tumor region T3, left-lateral pole. The CDR3 sequence is CTSSQSQREATYGQYF. The CDR3 nucleotides are TGTACCAGCAGCCAGTCCCAGAGGGAGGCTACCTACGGGCAGTACTTC.